This T cell receptor beta chain comes out of a study of PD-1 blockade in classical Hodgkin lymphoma. Whole-study results and caveats: Newly diagnosed patients reportedly had lower baseline TCR diversity than healthy donors. Prior therapy or disease activity may underlie the repertoire differences, whose causes remain undefined.

Every patient had relapsed following autologous stem cell transplantation, and cohorts differed in brentuximab vedotin exposure. Profiled with immunoSEQ multiplex PCR; TCRdb holds only in-frame clones, not every one. The data show under 75,000 clones, more than 75% seen once. Turning to this clone: Its antigen remains unknown.

The sequence was obtained from a human donor with classical Hodgkin lymphoma. Here the sequenced sample was peripheral blood mononuclear cells (PBMCs), taken before the second cycle of nivolumab.

The CDR3 loop is CASSPLPGTTTHEQYF. The CDR3 bases are TGTGCCAGCAGTCCCCTCCCCGGGACTACGACTCACGAGCAGTACTTC. J is TRBJ2-7 and V is TRBV28, with TRBD2 matching 7 bases. The CDR3 is 16 amino acids. Germline lookup yields CDR1 MDHEN and CDR2 SYDVKM. V dropped 5 bases and J dropped 5; count of bases not matched to a gene: 15.